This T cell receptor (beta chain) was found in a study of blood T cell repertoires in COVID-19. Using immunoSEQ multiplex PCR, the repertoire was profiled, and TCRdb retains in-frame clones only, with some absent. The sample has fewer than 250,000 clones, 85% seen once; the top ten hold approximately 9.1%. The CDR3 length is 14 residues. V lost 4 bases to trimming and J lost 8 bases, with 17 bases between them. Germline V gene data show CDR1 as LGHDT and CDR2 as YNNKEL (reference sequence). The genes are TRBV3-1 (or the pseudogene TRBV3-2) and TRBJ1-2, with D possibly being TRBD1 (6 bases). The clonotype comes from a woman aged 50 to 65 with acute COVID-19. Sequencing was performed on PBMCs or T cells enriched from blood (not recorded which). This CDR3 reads CASSLLTGFGGYTF. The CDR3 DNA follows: TGTGCCAGCAGCCTCTTAACAGGGTTCGGGGGCTACACCTTC.